The rows below give T cell receptor beta chains drawn from one sample of a study of blood T cell repertoires in COVID-19. The assay was immunoSEQ multiplex PCR, and TCRdb's table has in-frame clones only and misses some. The sample yields tens of thousands of clones, 75% to 90% seen once. Specimen: peripheral blood. The source is a man aged 25-40 years with acute or convalescent COVID-19. Both conserved end residues are part of each CDR3. D genes are given only for firm matches. Not all rows give a size; the values are once, few, many and, for expanded clones, a class.

j_call: TRBJ1-1
cdr3_length: 12
v_call: TRBV6-5
clone_size: NA
d_call: NA
cdr3_nt: TGTGCCAGCACAGCGTTGAACACTGAAGCTTTCTTT
cdr3_aa: CASTALNTEAFF

j_call: TRBJ1-2
cdr3_length: 18
v_call: TRBV24-1
clone_size: NA
d_call: NA
cdr3_nt: TGTGCCACCAGTGATTTGCGGCCGCGGAGGACTATCAACTATGGCTACACCTTC
cdr3_aa: CATSDLRPRRTINYGYTF

j_call: TRBJ2-3
cdr3_length: 14
v_call: TRBV9
clone_size: NA
d_call: NA
cdr3_nt: TGTGCCAGCAGCGTAGTGGGGGCACTGGATACGCAGTATTTT
cdr3_aa: CASSVVGALDTQYF

j_call: TRBJ1-2
cdr3_length: 15
v_call: TRBV19
clone_size: NA
d_call: NA
cdr3_nt: TGTGCCAGTAGGAGGGGGACAAGCGCTAACTATGGCTACACCTTC
cdr3_aa: CASRRGTSANYGYTF

j_call: TRBJ2-7
cdr3_length: 13
v_call: TRBV30
clone_size: NA
d_call: TRBD1
cdr3_nt: TGTGCCTTCACCGGGACAGGGTGGTACGAGCAGTACTTC
cdr3_aa: CAFTGTGWYEQYF

j_call: TRBJ2-5
cdr3_length: 19
v_call: TRBV19
clone_size: NA
d_call: TRBD2
cdr3_nt: TGTGCCAGTAGTATAACATTCATCGGACTAGCGGGGGGGGATGTGACCCAGTACTTC
cdr3_aa: CASSITFIGLAGGDVTQYF

j_call: TRBJ1-1
cdr3_length: 13
v_call: TRBV5-1
clone_size: few
d_call: TRBD1
cdr3_nt: TGCGCCAGCTCCCAGGACAGGAGCACTGAAGCTTTCTTT
cdr3_aa: CASSQDRSTEAFF

j_call: TRBJ1-1
cdr3_length: 13
v_call: TRBV30
clone_size: NA
d_call: NA
cdr3_nt: TGTGCCTGGAGTGTAACAGAGAACACTGAAGCTTTCTTT
cdr3_aa: CAWSVTENTEAFF

j_call: TRBJ2-5
cdr3_length: 15
v_call: TRBV9
clone_size: NA
d_call: TRBD2
cdr3_nt: TGTGCCAGCACCCCACAGGCGGGGGGACCCGGCGCCCAGTACTTC
cdr3_aa: CASTPQAGGPGAQYF

j_call: TRBJ2-2
cdr3_length: 17
v_call: TRBV9
clone_size: NA
d_call: TRBD2
cdr3_nt: TGTGCCAGCAGCCCCCGTATAGCGGGGGGGCTCGCCGGGGAGCTGTTTTTT
cdr3_aa: CASSPRIAGGLAGELFF

j_call: TRBJ2-2
cdr3_length: 17
v_call: TRBV30
clone_size: NA
d_call: TRBD2
cdr3_nt: TGTGCCTGGAGCAGGCTAGCGGGGGACCTAAACACCGGGGAGCTGTTTTTT
cdr3_aa: CAWSRLAGDLNTGELFF

j_call: TRBJ2-4
cdr3_length: 13
v_call: TRBV12-3/TRBV12-4
clone_size: NA
d_call: NA
cdr3_nt: TGTGCCAGCAGCCAATTAGCCAAAAACATTCAGTACTTC
cdr3_aa: CASSQLAKNIQYF

j_call: TRBJ1-2
cdr3_length: 14
v_call: TRBV19
clone_size: once
d_call: NA
cdr3_nt: TGTGCCAGTTATAGGACGGGAGCTAACTATGGCTACACCTTC
cdr3_aa: CASYRTGANYGYTF

j_call: TRBJ1-1
cdr3_length: 17
v_call: TRBV3-1/TRBV3-2
clone_size: NA
d_call: TRBD1
cdr3_nt: TGTGCCAGCAGCCAAGATGGGGGGACAGGGTCGTACACTGAAGCTTTCTTT
cdr3_aa: CASSQDGGTGSYTEAFF

j_call: TRBJ1-2
cdr3_length: 17
v_call: TRBV5-6
clone_size: NA
d_call: TRBD1
cdr3_nt: TGTGCCAGCAGCACACGCGGACAGGCGAGCGTATTAGATGGCTACACCTTC
cdr3_aa: CASSTRGQASVLDGYTF

j_call: TRBJ1-1
cdr3_length: 15
v_call: TRBV2
clone_size: NA
d_call: NA
cdr3_nt: TGTGCCAGCACCGAGAGTAGGGGCACTTACACTGAAGCTTTCTTT
cdr3_aa: CASTESRGTYTEAFF

j_call: TRBJ1-4
cdr3_length: 18
v_call: TRBV4-3
clone_size: NA
d_call: TRBD1
cdr3_nt: TGCGCCAGCAGCCAAGATCATAGCAGGGGGGAGGCTAATGAAAAACTGTTTTTT
cdr3_aa: CASSQDHSRGEANEKLFF

j_call: TRBJ2-5
cdr3_length: 14
v_call: TRBV5-5
clone_size: NA
d_call: TRBD1
cdr3_nt: TGTGCCAGCAGCTTGGGGGACAGTGTCGAGACCCAGTACTTC
cdr3_aa: CASSLGDSVETQYF

j_call: TRBJ1-2
cdr3_length: 14
v_call: TRBV4-1
clone_size: NA
d_call: NA
cdr3_nt: TGCGCCAGCAGCCAATACTGGGGAGATTATGGCTACACCTTC
cdr3_aa: CASSQYWGDYGYTF

j_call: TRBJ1-1
cdr3_length: 14
v_call: TRBV5-1
clone_size: NA
d_call: NA
cdr3_nt: TGCGCCAGCAGCTTCCGTACACCTAACACTGAAGCTTTCTTT
cdr3_aa: CASSFRTPNTEAFF

j_call: TRBJ1-5
cdr3_length: 12
v_call: TRBV29-1
clone_size: NA
d_call: NA
cdr3_nt: TGCAGCGTACGACAGAGCAATCAGCCCCAGCATTTT
cdr3_aa: CSVRQSNQPQHF

j_call: TRBJ2-1
cdr3_length: 17
v_call: TRBV4-1
clone_size: NA
d_call: TRBD2
cdr3_nt: TGCGCCAGCAGCCAAGTTTCGAGCGGGGGGCGGGGAAATGAGCAGTTCTTC
cdr3_aa: CASSQVSSGGRGNEQFF

j_call: TRBJ1-3
cdr3_length: 15
v_call: TRBV18
clone_size: NA
d_call: NA
cdr3_nt: TGTGCCAGCTCAGGAGGGACGGACTCTGGAAACACCATATATTTT
cdr3_aa: CASSGGTDSGNTIYF

j_call: TRBJ1-2
cdr3_length: 15
v_call: TRBV30
clone_size: NA
d_call: NA
cdr3_nt: TGTGCCTGGAGTGGGGGGAGGAGGGACGGCTATGGCTACACCTTC
cdr3_aa: CAWSGGRRDGYGYTF

j_call: TRBJ1-1
cdr3_length: 14
v_call: TRBV7-3
clone_size: NA
d_call: TRBD1
cdr3_nt: TGTGCCAGCAGCTCATGGGACAGGGGAGGTGAAGCTTTCTTT
cdr3_aa: CASSSWDRGGEAFF

j_call: TRBJ2-7
cdr3_length: 13
v_call: TRBV19
clone_size: NA
d_call: TRBD2
cdr3_nt: TGTGCCAGTAGTGGCACTAGCGGAGGCCTGCAGTACTTC
cdr3_aa: CASSGTSGGLQYF

j_call: TRBJ1-5
cdr3_length: 13
v_call: TRBV18
clone_size: NA
d_call: NA
cdr3_nt: TGTGCCAGCTCACTAGACAGTTATCAGCCCCAGCATTTT
cdr3_aa: CASSLDSYQPQHF

j_call: TRBJ1-2
cdr3_length: 17
v_call: TRBV28
clone_size: NA
d_call: NA
cdr3_nt: TGTGCCAGCAGTTCCCCCCGCGGCAAGCTAGTTAACTATGGCTACACCTTC
cdr3_aa: CASSSPRGKLVNYGYTF

j_call: TRBJ2-2
cdr3_length: 15
v_call: TRBV19
clone_size: NA
d_call: NA
cdr3_nt: TGTGCCAGTAGTCCCGGAGCTATTAACACCGGGGAGCTGTTTTTT
cdr3_aa: CASSPGAINTGELFF

j_call: TRBJ1-2
cdr3_length: 15
v_call: TRBV3-1/TRBV3-2
clone_size: NA
d_call: TRBD1
cdr3_nt: TGTGCCAGCAGCGAAAACGCCGGGACAGGGAATGGCTACACCTTC
cdr3_aa: CASSENAGTGNGYTF

j_call: TRBJ1-2
cdr3_length: 15
v_call: TRBV27
clone_size: NA
d_call: TRBD1
cdr3_nt: TGTGCCAGCAGTTTGGGGGGACAGGGGCGATATGGCTACACCTTC
cdr3_aa: CASSLGGQGRYGYTF

j_call: TRBJ1-3
cdr3_length: 15
v_call: TRBV5-4
clone_size: once
d_call: TRBD1
cdr3_nt: TGTGCCAGCAGCGTGGGACAGCCCTCTGGAAACACCATATATTTT
cdr3_aa: CASSVGQPSGNTIYF

j_call: TRBJ1-5
cdr3_length: 15
v_call: TRBV19
clone_size: NA
d_call: NA
cdr3_nt: TGTGCCAGTAGTATAGATACCACTCGAGGACAGCCCCAGCATTTT
cdr3_aa: CASSIDTTRGQPQHF

j_call: TRBJ1-2
cdr3_length: 15
v_call: TRBV4-1
clone_size: few
d_call: NA
cdr3_nt: TGCGCCAGCAGCCAAGATTGGGAGGAGAACTATGGCTACACCTTC
cdr3_aa: CASSQDWEENYGYTF

j_call: TRBJ1-4
cdr3_length: 13
v_call: TRBV3-1/TRBV3-2
clone_size: NA
d_call: NA
cdr3_nt: TGTGCCAGCCGACCCACCGGGGGGGAAAAACTGTTTTTT
cdr3_aa: CASRPTGGEKLFF

j_call: TRBJ1-2
cdr3_length: 16
v_call: TRBV27
clone_size: NA
d_call: TRBD1
cdr3_nt: TGTGCCAGCAGTTTCGATGCGACAGGGGGCAGGTATGGCTACACCTTC
cdr3_aa: CASSFDATGGRYGYTF

j_call: TRBJ1-1
cdr3_length: 14
v_call: TRBV3-1/TRBV3-2
clone_size: NA
d_call: NA
cdr3_nt: TGTGCCAGCAGCCAAGTGATCAGGGGTACTGAAGCTTTCTTT
cdr3_aa: CASSQVIRGTEAFF

j_call: TRBJ1-6
cdr3_length: 14
v_call: TRBV2
clone_size: NA
d_call: NA
cdr3_nt: TGTGCCAGCAGTCTCGACGGGGGGGATTCACCCCTCCACTTT
cdr3_aa: CASSLDGGDSPLHF

j_call: TRBJ1-1
cdr3_length: 16
v_call: TRBV5-4
clone_size: NA
d_call: NA
cdr3_nt: TGTGCCAGCAGCTCTCTACGGGGGGGCAGGGGCACTGAAGCTTTCTTT
cdr3_aa: CASSSLRGGRGTEAFF

j_call: TRBJ2-5
cdr3_length: 13
v_call: TRBV5-1
clone_size: NA
d_call: NA
cdr3_nt: TGCGCCAGCAGCTTCGGGGTACAAGAGACCCAGTACTTC
cdr3_aa: CASSFGVQETQYF

j_call: TRBJ2-7
cdr3_length: 13
v_call: TRBV12-3/TRBV12-4
clone_size: NA
d_call: NA
cdr3_nt: TGTGCCAGCAGTTTAGGGCGGATCTACGAGCAGTACTTC
cdr3_aa: CASSLGRIYEQYF

j_call: TRBJ2-2
cdr3_length: 12
v_call: TRBV28
clone_size: NA
d_call: TRBD1
cdr3_nt: TGTGCCAGCGGGACAGGGGCCGGGGAGCTGTTTTTT
cdr3_aa: CASGTGAGELFF

j_call: TRBJ1-3
cdr3_length: 14
v_call: TRBV7-9
clone_size: once
d_call: NA
cdr3_nt: TGTGCCAGCAGCCCTATTAGACTTGGAAACACCATATATTTT
cdr3_aa: CASSPIRLGNTIYF

j_call: TRBJ2-1
cdr3_length: 12
v_call: TRBV12-3/TRBV12-4
clone_size: NA
d_call: NA
cdr3_nt: TGTGCCACCTCCCTGGGCGGGGATGAGCAGTTCTTC
cdr3_aa: CATSLGGDEQFF

j_call: TRBJ1-1
cdr3_length: 13
v_call: TRBV5-4
clone_size: NA
d_call: NA
cdr3_nt: TGTGCCAGCAGCCCGACACCGAACACTGAAGCTTTCTTT
cdr3_aa: CASSPTPNTEAFF

j_call: TRBJ2-1
cdr3_length: 16
v_call: TRBV5-4
clone_size: NA
d_call: TRBD2
cdr3_nt: TGTGCCAGCAGCTCGGGACTAGACCCCTCCTACAATGAGCAGTTCTTC
cdr3_aa: CASSSGLDPSYNEQFF

j_call: TRBJ1-5
cdr3_length: 15
v_call: TRBV6-5
clone_size: once
d_call: TRBD1
cdr3_nt: TGTGCCAGCAGCCCCGGACAGGGGGCTATTCAGCCCCAGCATTTT
cdr3_aa: CASSPGQGAIQPQHF

j_call: TRBJ1-6
cdr3_length: 13
v_call: TRBV10-3
clone_size: NA
d_call: NA
cdr3_nt: TGTGCCATCAGATGGGGGGAGGATTCACCCCTCCACTTT
cdr3_aa: CAIRWGEDSPLHF

j_call: TRBJ1-1
cdr3_length: 18
v_call: TRBV11-2
clone_size: once
d_call: TRBD1
cdr3_nt: TGTGCCAGCAGCTTATTGGCGGGACAGGGCTACCCAGACCTTGAAGCTTTCTTT
cdr3_aa: CASSLLAGQGYPDLEAFF

j_call: TRBJ2-5
cdr3_length: 11
v_call: TRBV12-3/TRBV12-4
clone_size: NA
d_call: NA
cdr3_nt: TGTGCCAGCAGCTACCAAGAGACCCAGTACTTC
cdr3_aa: CASSYQETQYF

j_call: TRBJ1-5
cdr3_length: 15
v_call: TRBV7-2
clone_size: NA
d_call: NA
cdr3_nt: TGTGCCAGCAGCCAGGAGGGAGGGGTGAGTCAGCCCCAGCATTTT
cdr3_aa: CASSQEGGVSQPQHF

j_call: TRBJ1-1
cdr3_length: 13
v_call: TRBV3-1/TRBV3-2
clone_size: NA
d_call: NA
cdr3_nt: TGTGCCAGCAGCCAAGGGGGGGAAACTGAAGCTTTCTTT
cdr3_aa: CASSQGGETEAFF

j_call: TRBJ2-1
cdr3_length: 12
v_call: TRBV7-2
clone_size: NA
d_call: NA
cdr3_nt: TGTGCCAGCAGCTTAGTATTGAATGAGCAGTTCTTC
cdr3_aa: CASSLVLNEQFF

j_call: TRBJ2-5
cdr3_length: 15
v_call: TRBV11-2
clone_size: once
d_call: TRBD1
cdr3_nt: TGTGCCAGCAGCCAACAGGGGGCTTACCAAGAGACCCAGTACTTC
cdr3_aa: CASSQQGAYQETQYF

j_call: TRBJ2-7
cdr3_length: 16
v_call: TRBV30
clone_size: NA
d_call: TRBD2
cdr3_nt: TGTGCCTGGAGTATTCCCTCTAGCGGGAGTAGCGACGAGCAGTACTTC
cdr3_aa: CAWSIPSSGSSDEQYF

j_call: TRBJ2-3
cdr3_length: 13
v_call: TRBV18
clone_size: once
d_call: NA
cdr3_nt: TGTGCCAGCTCACCGGACTCTAGGCGTACGCAGTATTTT
cdr3_aa: CASSPDSRRTQYF

j_call: TRBJ2-3
cdr3_length: 15
v_call: TRBV5-4
clone_size: NA
d_call: TRBD2
cdr3_nt: TGTGCCAGCAGCTTACAGGTCGGGGGGACAGATACGCAGTATTTT
cdr3_aa: CASSLQVGGTDTQYF

j_call: TRBJ2-3
cdr3_length: 17
v_call: TRBV7-2
clone_size: NA
d_call: TRBD1
cdr3_nt: TGTGCCAGCAGCCCGCAAAGCCGGGACAGGGTTGCAGATACGCAGTATTTT
cdr3_aa: CASSPQSRDRVADTQYF

j_call: TRBJ1-6
cdr3_length: 17
v_call: TRBV5-8
clone_size: NA
d_call: NA
cdr3_nt: TGTGCCAGCAGCTTGGCTTCAGGACGGGGGAGGAATTCACCCCTCCACTTT
cdr3_aa: CASSLASGRGRNSPLHF